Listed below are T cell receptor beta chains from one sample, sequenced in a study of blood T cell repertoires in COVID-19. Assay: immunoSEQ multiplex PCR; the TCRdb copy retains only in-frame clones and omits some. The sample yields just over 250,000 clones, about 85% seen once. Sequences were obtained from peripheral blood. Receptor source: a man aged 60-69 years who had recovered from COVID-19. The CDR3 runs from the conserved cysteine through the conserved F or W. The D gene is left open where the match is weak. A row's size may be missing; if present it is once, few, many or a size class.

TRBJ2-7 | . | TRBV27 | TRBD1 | CADDPDREEGSYEQYF | TGTGCCGATGACCCGGACAGGGAAGAGGGCTCCTACGAGCAGTACTTC
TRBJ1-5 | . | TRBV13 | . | CASSLRAGRNSNQPQHF | TGTGCCAGCAGCTTAAGAGCGGGACGTAATAGCAATCAGCCCCAGCATTTT
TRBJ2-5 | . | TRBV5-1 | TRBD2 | CASSLGAQGGQETQYF | TGCGCCAGCAGCTTGGGGGCGCAGGGAGGGCAAGAGACCCAGTACTTC
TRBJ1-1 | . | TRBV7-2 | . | CASSLILPGTEAFF | TGTGCCAGCAGCTTAATTCTCCCGGGCACTGAAGCTTTCTTT
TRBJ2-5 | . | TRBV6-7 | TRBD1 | CATVGPGQGTELQETQYF | TGTGCCACGGTTGGGCCGGGACAGGGGACGGAGCTCCAAGAGACCCAGTACTTC
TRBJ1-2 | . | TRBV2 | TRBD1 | CASSLTGQGSYGYTF | TGTGCCAGCAGCTTGACAGGGCAAGGCTCCTATGGCTACACCTTC
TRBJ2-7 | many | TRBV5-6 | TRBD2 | CASSLGVAGVEQYF | TGTGCCAGCAGCTTGGGGGTAGCGGGGGTCGAGCAGTACTTC
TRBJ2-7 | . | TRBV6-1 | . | CASSEISGSSYEQYF | TGTGCCAGCAGTGAAATAAGTGGGAGCTCCTACGAGCAGTACTTC
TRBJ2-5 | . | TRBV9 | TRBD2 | CASSVDLAGGLQETQYF | TGTGCCAGCAGCGTAGATCTAGCGGGGGGGCTACAAGAGACCCAGTACTTC
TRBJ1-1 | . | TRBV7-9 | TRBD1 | CASSFLGDSEAFF | TGTGCCAGCAGCTTTTTGGGGGACAGTGAAGCTTTCTTT
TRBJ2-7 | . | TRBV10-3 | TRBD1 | CAIQQGAEQYF | TGTGCCATCCAACAGGGGGCCGAGCAGTACTTC
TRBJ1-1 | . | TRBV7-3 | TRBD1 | CASSPPGQGATEAFF | TGTGCCAGCAGCCCGCCGGGACAGGGGGCTACTGAAGCTTTCTTT
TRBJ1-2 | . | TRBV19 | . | CASSIGGAYGYTF | TGTGCCAGTAGTATAGGGGGCGCCTATGGCTACACCTTC
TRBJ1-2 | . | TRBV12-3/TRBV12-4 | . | CASSLRSSHGYTF | TGTGCCAGCAGTTTACGGTCCTCTCATGGCTACACCTTC
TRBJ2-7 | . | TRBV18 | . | CASSPRGYAYEQYF | TGTGCCAGCTCACCACGAGGATACGCCTACGAGCAGTACTTC
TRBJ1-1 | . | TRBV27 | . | CASSLAENTEAFF | TGTGCCAGCAGTTTAGCAGAGAACACTGAAGCTTTCTTT
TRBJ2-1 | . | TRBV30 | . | CAWSLDSWGNEQFF | TGTGCCTGGTCCTTGGACAGTTGGGGGAATGAGCAGTTCTTC
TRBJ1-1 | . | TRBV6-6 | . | CASSYSSRFEAFF | TGTGCCAGCAGTTACTCGAGTCGGTTTGAAGCTTTCTTT
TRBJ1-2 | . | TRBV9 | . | CASSGWWTETNYGYTF | TGTGCCAGCAGCGGATGGTGGACAGAGACCAACTATGGCTACACCTTC
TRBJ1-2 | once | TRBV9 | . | CASSASGGKVRQHGYTF | TGTGCCAGCAGCGCCTCGGGGGGGAAGGTTCGCCAGCATGGCTACACCTTC
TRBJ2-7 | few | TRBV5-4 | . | CASSFGQTHEQYF | TGTGCCAGCAGCTTTGGACAGACCCACGAGCAGTACTTC
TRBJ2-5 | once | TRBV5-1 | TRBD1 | CASTRGGIGQETQYF | TGCGCCAGCACTCGAGGGGGCATCGGCCAAGAGACCCAGTACTTC
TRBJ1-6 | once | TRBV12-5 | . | CASGPYYGQYNSPLHF | TGTGCTAGTGGCCCCTACTACGGACAATATAATTCACCCCTCCACTTT
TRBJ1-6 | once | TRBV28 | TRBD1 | CATRRTGAGNSPLHF | TGTGCCACCCGGCGGACAGGGGCAGGTAATTCACCCCTCCACTTT
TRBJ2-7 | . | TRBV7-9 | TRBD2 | CASSVTSGGARTLSYEQYF | TGTGCCAGCAGCGTTACTAGCGGGGGGGCCAGGACCCTCTCCTACGAGCAGTACTTC
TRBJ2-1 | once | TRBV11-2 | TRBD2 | CASSLGTRGGGEQFF | TGTGCCAGCAGCTTAGGTACCCGCGGGGGGGGTGAGCAGTTCTTC
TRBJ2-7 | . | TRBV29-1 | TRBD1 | CSTLAGGESYEQYF | TGCAGCACCCTCGCAGGGGGTGAGTCCTACGAGCAGTACTTC
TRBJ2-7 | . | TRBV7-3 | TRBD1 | CASSSGTGNNEQYF | TGTGCCAGCAGCTCCGGGACAGGGAACAACGAGCAGTACTTC
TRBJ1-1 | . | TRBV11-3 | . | CASKTAYTEAFF | TGTGCCAGCAAAACTGCCTACACTGAAGCTTTCTTT
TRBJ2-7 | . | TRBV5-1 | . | CASSRTALRSYEQYF | TGCGCCAGCAGCCGGACAGCCTTAAGGTCCTACGAGCAGTACTTC
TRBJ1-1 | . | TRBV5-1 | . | CASSTGLTDTEAFF | TGCGCCAGCAGCACAGGGCTTACGGACACTGAAGCTTTCTTT
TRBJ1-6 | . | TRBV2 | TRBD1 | CASSPTGGRSPLHF | TGTGCCAGCAGCCCGACAGGGGGGAGATCACCCCTCCACTTT
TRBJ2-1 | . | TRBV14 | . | CASSQEYRDYNEQFF | TGTGCCAGCAGCCAAGAATACAGGGACTACAATGAGCAGTTCTTC
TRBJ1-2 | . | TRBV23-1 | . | CASSAPGDYGYTF | TGCGCCAGCAGTGCCCCAGGGGACTATGGCTACACCTTC
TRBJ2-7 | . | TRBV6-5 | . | CATARDNSYEQYF | TGTGCCACCGCACGGGACAACTCCTACGAGCAGTACTTC
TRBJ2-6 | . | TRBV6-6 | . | CASVRYDGANVLTF | TGTGCCAGCGTTCGCTACGATGGGGCCAACGTCCTGACTTTC
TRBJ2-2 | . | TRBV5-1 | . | CASRSGTSYSGELFF | TGCGCCAGCAGGTCGGGGACATCTTACTCCGGGGAGCTGTTTTTT